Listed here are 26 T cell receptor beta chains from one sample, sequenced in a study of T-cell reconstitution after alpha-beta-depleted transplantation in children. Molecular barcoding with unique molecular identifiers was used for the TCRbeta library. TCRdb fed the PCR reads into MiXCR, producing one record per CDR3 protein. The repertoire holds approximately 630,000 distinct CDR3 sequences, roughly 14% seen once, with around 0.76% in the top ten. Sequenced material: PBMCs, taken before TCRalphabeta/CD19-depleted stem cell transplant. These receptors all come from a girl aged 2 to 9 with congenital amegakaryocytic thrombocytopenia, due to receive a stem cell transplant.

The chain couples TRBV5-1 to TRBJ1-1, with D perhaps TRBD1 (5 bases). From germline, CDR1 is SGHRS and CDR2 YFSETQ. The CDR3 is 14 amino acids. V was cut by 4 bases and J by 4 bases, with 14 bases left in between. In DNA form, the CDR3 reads TGCGCCAGCAGCAACCAAGGGGTGGGCACTGAAGCTTTCTTT. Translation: CASSNQGVGTEAFF.

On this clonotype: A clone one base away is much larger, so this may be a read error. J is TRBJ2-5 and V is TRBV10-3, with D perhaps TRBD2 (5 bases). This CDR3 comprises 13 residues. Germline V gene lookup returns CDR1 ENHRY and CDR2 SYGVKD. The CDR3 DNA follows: TGTGCCATCAGCTATAGCGCTCAAGAGACCCGGTACTTC. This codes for CAISYSAQETRYF.

The CDR3 nucleotides are TGTGCCAGCAGCGAGGGGACGGACGTAAGGGGTTCGCCCCCAGATACGCAGTATTTT. Encoded protein: CASSEGTDVRGSPPDTQYF. The chain carries TRBV25-1 and TRBJ2-3; either TRBD1 or TRBD2 may fit D (5 bases each). This CDR3 has 19 amino acids. V was trimmed by 6 bases and J by 4 bases, leaving 29 bases between them. Germline V gives CDR1 MGHDK, CDR2 SYGVNS.

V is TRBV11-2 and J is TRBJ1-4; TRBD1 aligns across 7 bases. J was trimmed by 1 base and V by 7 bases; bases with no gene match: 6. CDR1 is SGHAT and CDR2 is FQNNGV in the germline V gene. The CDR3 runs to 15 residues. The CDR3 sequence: CASMPQGGTNEKLFF. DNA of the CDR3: TGTGCCAGCATGCCGCAGGGGGGAACTAATGAAAAACTGTTTTTT.

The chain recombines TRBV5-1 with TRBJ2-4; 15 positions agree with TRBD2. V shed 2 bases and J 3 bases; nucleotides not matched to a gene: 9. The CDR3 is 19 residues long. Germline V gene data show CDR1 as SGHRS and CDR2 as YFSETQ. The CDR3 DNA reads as TGCGCCAGCAGCTTTTCGTCGCCGGGACTAGCGGGAGGCAAAAACATTCAGTACTTC. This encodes CASSFSSPGLAGGKNIQYF.

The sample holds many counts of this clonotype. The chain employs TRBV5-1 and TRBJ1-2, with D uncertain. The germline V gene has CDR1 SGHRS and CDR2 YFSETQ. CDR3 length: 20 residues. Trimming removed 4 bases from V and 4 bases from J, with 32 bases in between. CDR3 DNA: TGCGCCAGCAGCCTTGTTCGTAACCTTTCGGGCAGAGTCACAATCTATGGCTACACCTTC. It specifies CASSLVRNLSGRVTIYGYTF.

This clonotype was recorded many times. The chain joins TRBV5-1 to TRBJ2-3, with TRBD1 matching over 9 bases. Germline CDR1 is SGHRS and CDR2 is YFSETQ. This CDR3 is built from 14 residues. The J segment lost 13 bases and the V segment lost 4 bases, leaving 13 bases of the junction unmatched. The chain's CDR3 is CASSIGDRVGSEYF. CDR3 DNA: TGCGCCAGCAGCATTGGGGACAGGGTAGGATCGGAGTATTTT. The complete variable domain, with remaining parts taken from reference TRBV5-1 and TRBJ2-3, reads KAGVTQTPRYLIKTRGQQVTLSCSPISGHRSVSWYQQTPGQGLQFLFEYFSETQRNKGNFPGRFSGRQFSNSRSEMNVSTLELGDSALYLCASSIGDRVGSEYFGPGTRLTVL.

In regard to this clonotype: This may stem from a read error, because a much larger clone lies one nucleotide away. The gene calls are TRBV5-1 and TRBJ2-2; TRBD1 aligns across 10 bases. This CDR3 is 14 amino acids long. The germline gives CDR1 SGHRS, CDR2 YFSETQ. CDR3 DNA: TGCGCCTGCAGTCCCGGGACAGGGGTCCGGGAGCTGTTTTTT. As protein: CACSPGTGVRELFF.

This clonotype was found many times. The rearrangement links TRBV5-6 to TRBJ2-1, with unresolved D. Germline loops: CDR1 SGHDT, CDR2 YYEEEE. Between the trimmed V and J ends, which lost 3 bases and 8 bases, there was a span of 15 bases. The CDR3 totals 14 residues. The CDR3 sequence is CASSSSSRSDEQFF. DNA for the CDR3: TGTGCCAGCAGCTCGAGTAGCCGGTCCGATGAGCAGTTCTTC.

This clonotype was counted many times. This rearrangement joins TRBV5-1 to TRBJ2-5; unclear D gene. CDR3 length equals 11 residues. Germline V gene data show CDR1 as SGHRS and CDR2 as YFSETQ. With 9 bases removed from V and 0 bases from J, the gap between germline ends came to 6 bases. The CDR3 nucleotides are TGCGCCACCAAAGACCAAGAGACCCAGTACTTC. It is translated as CATKDQETQYF. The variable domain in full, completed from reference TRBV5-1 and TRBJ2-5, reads KAGVTQTPRYLIKTRGQQVTLSCSPISGHRSVSWYQQTPGQGLQFLFEYFSETQRNKGNFPGRFSGRQFSNSRSEMNVSTLELGDSALYLCATKDQETQYFGPGTRLLVL.

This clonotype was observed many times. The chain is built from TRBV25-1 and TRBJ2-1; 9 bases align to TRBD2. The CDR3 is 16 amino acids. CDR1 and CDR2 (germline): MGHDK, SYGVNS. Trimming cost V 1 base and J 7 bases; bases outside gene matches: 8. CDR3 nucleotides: TGTGCCAGCAGTGAATTCGCGGGAGGGTCACGGAATGAGCAGTTCTTC. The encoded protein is CASSEFAGGSRNEQFF. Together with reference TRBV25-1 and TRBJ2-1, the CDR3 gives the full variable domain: EADIYQTPRYLVIGTGKKITLECSQTMGHDKMYWYQQDPGMELHLIHYSYGVNSTEKGDLSSESTVSRIRTEHFPLTLESARPSHTSQYLCASSEFAGGSRNEQFFGPGTRLTVL.

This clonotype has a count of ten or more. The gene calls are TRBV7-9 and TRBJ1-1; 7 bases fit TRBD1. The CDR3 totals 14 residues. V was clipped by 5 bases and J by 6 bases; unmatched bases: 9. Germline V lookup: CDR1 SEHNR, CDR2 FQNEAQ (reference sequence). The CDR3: CASSQKDRTPEAFF. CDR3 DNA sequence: TGTGCCAGCAGCCAAAAGGACAGGACCCCTGAAGCTTTCTTT.

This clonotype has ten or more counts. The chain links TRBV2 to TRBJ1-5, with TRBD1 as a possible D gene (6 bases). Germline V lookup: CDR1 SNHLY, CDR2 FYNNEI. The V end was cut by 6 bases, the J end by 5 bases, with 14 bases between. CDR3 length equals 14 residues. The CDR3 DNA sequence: TGTGCCAGCAGCTTACAGGGTACCCATCAGCCCCAGCATTTT. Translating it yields CASSLQGTHQPQHF.

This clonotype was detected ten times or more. As DNA, the CDR3 is TGCGCCAGCAGCTTGGAAACTAGCGGGAGTGCAGATACGCAGTATTTT. It translates to CASSLETSGSADTQYF. This chain uses TRBV5-1 with TRBJ2-3; 11 nucleotides align to TRBD2. Germline CDR1 is SGHRS and CDR2 is YFSETQ. The V segment lost 0 bases and the J segment 4 bases; nucleotides outside the gene matches: 4. The CDR3 is made up of 16 amino acids.

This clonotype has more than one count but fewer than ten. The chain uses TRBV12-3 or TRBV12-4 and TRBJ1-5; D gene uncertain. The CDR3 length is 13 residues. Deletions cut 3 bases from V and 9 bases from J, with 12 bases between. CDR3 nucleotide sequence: TGTGCCAGCAGTTTTGAGGAAACGGGGCCCCAGCATTTT. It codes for CASSFEETGPQHF.

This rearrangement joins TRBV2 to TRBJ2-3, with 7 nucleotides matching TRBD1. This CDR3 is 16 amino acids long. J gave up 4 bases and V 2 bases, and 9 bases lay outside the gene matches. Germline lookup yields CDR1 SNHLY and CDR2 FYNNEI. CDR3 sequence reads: CASSERVGGVADTQYF. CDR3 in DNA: TGTGCCAGCAGTGAACGGGTAGGGGGCGTTGCAGATACGCAGTATTTT.

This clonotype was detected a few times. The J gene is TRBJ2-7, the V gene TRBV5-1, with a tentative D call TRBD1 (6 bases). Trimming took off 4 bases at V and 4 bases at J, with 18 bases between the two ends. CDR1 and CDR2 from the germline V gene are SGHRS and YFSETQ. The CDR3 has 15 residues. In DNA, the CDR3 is TGCGCCAGCAGCCCTACAGGGAATTGGGAATACGAGCAGTACTTC. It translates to CASSPTGNWEYEQYF.

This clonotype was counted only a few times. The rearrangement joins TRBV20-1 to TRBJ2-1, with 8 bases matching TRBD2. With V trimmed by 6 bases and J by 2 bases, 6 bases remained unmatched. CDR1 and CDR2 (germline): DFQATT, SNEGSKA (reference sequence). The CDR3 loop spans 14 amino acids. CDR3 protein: CSAHTSGPYNEQFF. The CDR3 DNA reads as TGCAGTGCCCACACTAGCGGACCCTACAATGAGCAGTTCTTC.

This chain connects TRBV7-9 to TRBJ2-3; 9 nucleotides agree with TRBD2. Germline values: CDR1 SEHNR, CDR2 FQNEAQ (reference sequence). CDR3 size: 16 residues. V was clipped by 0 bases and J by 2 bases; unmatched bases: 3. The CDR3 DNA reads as TGTGCCAGCAGCTTAGCCGGGACTAGCCCCACAGATACGCAGTATTTT. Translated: CASSLAGTSPTDTQYF.

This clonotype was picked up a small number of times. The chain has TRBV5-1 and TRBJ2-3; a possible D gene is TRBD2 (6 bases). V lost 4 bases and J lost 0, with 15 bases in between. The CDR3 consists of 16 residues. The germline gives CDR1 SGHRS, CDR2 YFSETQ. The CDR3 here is CASSPSPSGSTDTQYF. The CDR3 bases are TGCGCCAGCAGCCCGAGCCCCAGCGGGAGCACAGATACGCAGTATTTT.

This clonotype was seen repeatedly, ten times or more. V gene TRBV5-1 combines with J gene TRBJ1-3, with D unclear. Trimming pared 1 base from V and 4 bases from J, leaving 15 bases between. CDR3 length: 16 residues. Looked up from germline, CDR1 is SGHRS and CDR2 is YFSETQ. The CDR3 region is CASSLSFQVGGNTIYF. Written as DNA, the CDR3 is TGCGCCAGCAGCTTGTCTTTCCAGGTCGGGGGAAACACCATATATTTT. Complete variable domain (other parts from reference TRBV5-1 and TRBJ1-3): KAGVTQTPRYLIKTRGQQVTLSCSPISGHRSVSWYQQTPGQGLQFLFEYFSETQRNKGNFPGRFSGRQFSNSRSEMNVSTLELGDSALYLCASSLSFQVGGNTIYFGEGSWLTVV.

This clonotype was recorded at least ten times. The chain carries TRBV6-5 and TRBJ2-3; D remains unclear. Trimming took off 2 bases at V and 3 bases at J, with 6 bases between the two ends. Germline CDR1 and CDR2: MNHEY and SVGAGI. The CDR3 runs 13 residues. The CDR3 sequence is CASSYETTDTQYF. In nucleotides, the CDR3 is TGTGCCAGCAGTTACGAGACAACAGATACGCAGTATTTT.

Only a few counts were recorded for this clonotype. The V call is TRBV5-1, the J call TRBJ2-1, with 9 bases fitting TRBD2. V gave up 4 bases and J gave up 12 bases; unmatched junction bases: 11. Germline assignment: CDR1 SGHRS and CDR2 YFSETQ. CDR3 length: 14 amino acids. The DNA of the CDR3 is TGCGCCAGCAGCCCCGACCCGACTAGCGGAGCGCAGTTCTTC. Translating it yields CASSPDPTSGAQFF.

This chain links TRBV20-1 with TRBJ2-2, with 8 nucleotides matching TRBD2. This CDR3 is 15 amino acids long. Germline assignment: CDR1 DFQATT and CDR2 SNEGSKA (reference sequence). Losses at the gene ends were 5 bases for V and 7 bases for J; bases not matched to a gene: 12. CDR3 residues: CSAETTSASGGELFF. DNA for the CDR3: TGCAGTGCTGAAACGACTAGCGCTTCTGGCGGGGAGCTGTTTTTT.

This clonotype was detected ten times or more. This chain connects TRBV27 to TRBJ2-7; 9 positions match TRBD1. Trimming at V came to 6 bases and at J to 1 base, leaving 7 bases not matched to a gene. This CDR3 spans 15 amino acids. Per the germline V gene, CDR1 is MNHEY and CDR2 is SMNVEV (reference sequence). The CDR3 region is CASSDGQGLSYEQYF. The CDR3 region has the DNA TGTGCCAGCAGCGACGGACAGGGGTTGTCCTACGAGCAGTACTTC.

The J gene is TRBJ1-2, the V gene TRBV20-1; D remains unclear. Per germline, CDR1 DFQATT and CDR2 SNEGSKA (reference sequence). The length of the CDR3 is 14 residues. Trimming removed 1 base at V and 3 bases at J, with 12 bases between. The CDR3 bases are TGCAGTGCTAGAGTACCCGAGAGCTACTATGGCTACACCTTC. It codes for CSARVPESYYGYTF.